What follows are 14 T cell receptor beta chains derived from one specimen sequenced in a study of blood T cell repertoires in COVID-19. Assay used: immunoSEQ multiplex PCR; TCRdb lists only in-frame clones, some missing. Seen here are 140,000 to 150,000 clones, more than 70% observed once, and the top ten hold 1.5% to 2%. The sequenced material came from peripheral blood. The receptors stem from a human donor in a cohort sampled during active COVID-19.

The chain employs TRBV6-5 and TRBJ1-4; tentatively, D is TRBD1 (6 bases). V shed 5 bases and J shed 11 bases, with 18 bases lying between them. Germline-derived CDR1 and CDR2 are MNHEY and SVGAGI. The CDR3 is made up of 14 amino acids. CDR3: CASSQPGHGEKLFF. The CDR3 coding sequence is TGTGCCAGCAGTCAACCGGGACACGGTGAGAAACTGTTTTTT.

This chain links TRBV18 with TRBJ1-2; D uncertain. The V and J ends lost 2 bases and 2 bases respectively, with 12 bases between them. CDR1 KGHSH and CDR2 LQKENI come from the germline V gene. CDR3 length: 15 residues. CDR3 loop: CASSPIKAENYGYTF. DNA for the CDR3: TGTGCCAGCTCACCAATCAAGGCGGAGAACTATGGCTACACCTTC.

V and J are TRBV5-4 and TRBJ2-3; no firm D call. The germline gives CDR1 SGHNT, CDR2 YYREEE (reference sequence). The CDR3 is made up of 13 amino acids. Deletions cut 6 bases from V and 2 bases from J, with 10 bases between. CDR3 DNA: TGTGCCAGCATCTCGCGCCCCACAGATACGCAGTATTTT. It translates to CASISRPTDTQYF.

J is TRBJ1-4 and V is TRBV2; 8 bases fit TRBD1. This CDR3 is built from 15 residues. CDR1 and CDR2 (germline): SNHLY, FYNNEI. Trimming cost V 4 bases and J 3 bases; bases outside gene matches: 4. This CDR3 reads CASSGNRGANEKLFF. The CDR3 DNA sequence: TGTGCCAGCAGTGGCAACAGGGGGGCTAATGAAAAACTGTTTTTT.

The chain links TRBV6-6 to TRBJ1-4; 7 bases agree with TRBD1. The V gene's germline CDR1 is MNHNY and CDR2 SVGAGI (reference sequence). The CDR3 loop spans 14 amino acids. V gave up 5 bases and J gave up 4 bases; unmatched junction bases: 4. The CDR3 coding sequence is TGTGCCAGCAGTCCGGGACAGAGTAATGAAAAACTGTTTTTT. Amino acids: CASSPGQSNEKLFF.

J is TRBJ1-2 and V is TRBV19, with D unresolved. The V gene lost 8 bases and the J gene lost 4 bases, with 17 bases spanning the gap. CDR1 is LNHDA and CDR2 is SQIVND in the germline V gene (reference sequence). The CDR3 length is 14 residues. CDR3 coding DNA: TGTGCCAGTCCACGTTGGGTTAGGAGCTATGGCTACACCTTC. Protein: CASPRWVRSYGYTF.

The CDR3 nucleotides read TGTGCCAGTAGTATGAGGGGGGGGTTACGCACAGATACGCAGTATTTT. Residues: CASSMRGGLRTDTQYF. The chain joins TRBV19 to TRBJ2-3; D perhaps matches TRBD2 (7 bases). The CDR3 is 16 amino acids. The V and J ends lost 3 bases and 1 base respectively, with 14 bases between them. Germline lookup yields CDR1 LNHDA and CDR2 SQIVND (reference sequence).

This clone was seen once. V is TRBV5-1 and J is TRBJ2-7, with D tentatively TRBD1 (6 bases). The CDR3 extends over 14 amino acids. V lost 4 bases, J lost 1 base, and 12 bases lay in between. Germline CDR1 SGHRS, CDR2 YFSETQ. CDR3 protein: CASSLNRASYEQYF. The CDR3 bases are TGCGCCAGCAGCCTTAACAGGGCATCCTACGAGCAGTACTTC.

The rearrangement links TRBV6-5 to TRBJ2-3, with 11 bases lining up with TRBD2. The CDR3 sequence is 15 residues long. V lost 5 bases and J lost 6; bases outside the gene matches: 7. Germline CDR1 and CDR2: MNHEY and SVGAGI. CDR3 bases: TGTGCCAGCAGTCGACTAGCGGGACTGGGGGATACGCAGTATTTT. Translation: CASSRLAGLGDTQYF.

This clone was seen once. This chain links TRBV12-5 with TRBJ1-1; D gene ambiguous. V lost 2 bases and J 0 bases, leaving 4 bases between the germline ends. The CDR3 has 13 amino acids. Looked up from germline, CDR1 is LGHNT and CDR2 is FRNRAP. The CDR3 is CASGLTVNTEAFF. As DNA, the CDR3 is TGTGCTAGTGGTTTGACAGTGAACACTGAAGCTTTCTTT.

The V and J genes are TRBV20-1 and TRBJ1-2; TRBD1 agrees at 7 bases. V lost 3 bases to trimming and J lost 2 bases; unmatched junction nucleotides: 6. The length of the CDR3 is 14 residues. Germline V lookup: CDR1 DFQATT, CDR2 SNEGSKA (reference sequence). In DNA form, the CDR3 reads TGCAGTGCTAGTTTCGCAGGGGGAAACTATGGCTACACCTTC. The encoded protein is CSASFAGGNYGYTF.

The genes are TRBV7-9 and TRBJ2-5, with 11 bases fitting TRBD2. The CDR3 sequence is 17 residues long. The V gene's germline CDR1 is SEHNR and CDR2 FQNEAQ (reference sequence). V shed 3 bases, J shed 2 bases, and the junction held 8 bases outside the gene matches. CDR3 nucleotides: TGTGCCAGCAGCTTCACACTAGCGGGGGCCTATCAAGAGACCCAGTACTTC. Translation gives CASSFTLAGAYQETQYF.

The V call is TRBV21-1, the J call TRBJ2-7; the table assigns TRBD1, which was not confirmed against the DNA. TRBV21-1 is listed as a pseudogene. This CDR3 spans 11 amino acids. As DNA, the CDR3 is TGTGCCAGCAGCCCCCGACAGGAGCAGTACTTC. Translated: CASSPRQEQYF.

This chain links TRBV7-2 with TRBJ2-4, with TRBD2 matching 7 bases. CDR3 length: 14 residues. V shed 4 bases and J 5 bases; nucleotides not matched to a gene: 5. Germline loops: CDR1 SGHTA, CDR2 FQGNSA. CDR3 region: CASSSSGPENIQYF. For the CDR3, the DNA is TGTGCCAGCAGCTCTAGCGGTCCCGAAAACATTCAGTACTTC.